The 28 T cell receptor beta chains reported below all come from one sample, sequenced in a study of blood T cell repertoires in COVID-19. Profiled with immunoSEQ multiplex PCR; TCRdb holds only in-frame clones, not every one. This table holds hundreds of thousands of clones, around 91% found once. Material for sequencing was PBMCs or T cells enriched from blood (not recorded which). These receptors all stem from a woman aged 18-29 years who had recovered from COVID-19.

To note about this clone: In the same sample, other DNA sequences code for this CDR3. V is TRBV5-1 and J is TRBJ1-3, with D perhaps TRBD1 (6 bases). V lost 0 bases to trimming and J lost 0 bases, with 7 bases between them. The CDR3 has 15 residues. Germline CDR1 and CDR2: SGHRS and YFSETQ. This chain's CDR3 is CASSLGRGSGNTIYF. In DNA, the CDR3 is TGCGCCAGCAGCTTGGGCAGGGGCTCTGGAAACACCATATATTTT.

V usage is TRBV24-1 and J usage is TRBJ2-1; 11 positions agree with TRBD2. Germline V lookup: CDR1 KGHDR, CDR2 SFDVKD. CDR3 size: 16 residues. V trimming: 4 bases; J trimming: 4 bases; junction bases outside the gene matches: 5. CDR3 protein: CATSELTSGGYNEQFF. CDR3 nucleotide sequence: TGTGCCACCAGTGAACTTACTAGCGGGGGATACAATGAGCAGTTCTTC.

This chain connects TRBV10-3 to TRBJ2-7; the match to TRBD1 covers 7 bases. With 6 bases clipped from V and 3 bases from J, the junction kept 11 bases outside the gene matches. The CDR3 length is 15 residues. CDR1 ENHRY and CDR2 SYGVKD come from the germline V gene. In DNA form, the CDR3 reads TGTGCCATCAGAGGCACAGGGGATTCCGGCTACGAGCAGTACTTC. It is translated as CAIRGTGDSGYEQYF.

The gene calls are TRBV28 and TRBJ1-5; D is perhaps TRBD1 (5 bases). V was shortened by 5 bases and J by 6 bases, with 14 bases between the two germline ends. The germline V gene encodes CDR1 MDHEN and CDR2 SYDVKM. This CDR3 comprises 14 residues. In nucleotides, the CDR3 is TGTGCCAGCAGTACGCTCAGGGCAGGTCAGCCCCAGCATTTT. Amino acid sequence: CASSTLRAGQPQHF.

This chain links TRBV4-2 with TRBJ1-2; the D is unclear. The germline V and J ends were trimmed by 1 base and 4 bases, with 22 bases remaining between them. There are 18 residues in the CDR3. CDR1 LGHNA and CDR2 YNFKEQ come from the germline V gene. The CDR3 sequence is CASSQAIVNPGSGYGYTF. The CDR3 nucleotides are TGTGCCAGCAGCCAAGCAATAGTAAACCCCGGGAGTGGCTATGGCTACACCTTC.

This chain links TRBV2 with TRBJ1-2; maybe TRBD1 (5 bases). Looked up from germline, CDR1 is SNHLY and CDR2 is FYNNEI. This CDR3 region has 13 residues. Trimming cost V 6 bases and J 0 bases, with 8 bases left between them. The CDR3 reads CASRRQSNYGYTF. The CDR3 bases are TGTGCCAGCAGACGACAGTCTAACTATGGCTACACCTTC.

The V and J genes are TRBV9 and TRBJ1-3, with 8 positions matching TRBD1. Germline V gives CDR1 SGDLS, CDR2 YYNGEE. The CDR3 totals 15 residues. V was clipped by 4 bases and J by 2 bases; unmatched bases: 5. The CDR3 DNA reads as TGTGCCAGCAGCCCCAGACAGGGGACTGGAAACACCATATATTTT. Protein product: CASSPRQGTGNTIYF.

The rearrangement uses TRBV6-5 and TRBJ1-5, with 9 bases aligning to TRBD1. Germline lookup yields CDR1 MNHEY and CDR2 SVGAGI. After removal of 6 bases from V and 7 bases from J, the junction contained 4 bases not matched to a gene. The CDR3 totals 13 residues. The CDR3 spells CASSRTGAQPQHF. In nucleotides, the CDR3 is TGTGCCAGCAGCCGGACAGGGGCGCAGCCCCAGCATTTT.

The V and J genes are TRBV6-5 and TRBJ1-2; D uncertain. The CDR3 is made up of 14 amino acids. CDR1 MNHEY and CDR2 SVGAGI come from the germline V gene. With 6 bases removed from V and 12 bases from J, the gap between germline ends came to 23 bases. CDR3 bases: TGTGCCAGCAGCAACATCCGAGACGGATCGGGGAACACCTTC. Translation gives CASSNIRDGSGNTF.

The chain is built from TRBV12-3 or TRBV12-4 and TRBJ2-2; no firm D call. This CDR3 comprises 12 residues. Deletions cut 3 bases from V and 6 bases from J, with 5 bases between. The CDR3 DNA reads as TGTGCCAGCAGTTTGAGCGCCGGGGAGCTGTTTTTT. It specifies CASSLSAGELFF.

The chain has TRBV29-1 and TRBJ1-1; D not certain. The V end lost 4 bases, the J end lost 6 bases, and 12 bases lay between the germline ends. CDR1 is SQVTM and CDR2 is ANQGSEA in the germline V gene. The CDR3 contains 12 residues. The CDR3 sequence: CSVAHGVPEAFF. In DNA form, the CDR3 reads TGCAGCGTTGCGCACGGTGTCCCTGAAGCTTTCTTT.

The chain links TRBV19 to TRBJ2-7; no firm D call. Per the germline V gene, CDR1 is LNHDA and CDR2 is SQIVND (reference sequence). V lost 7 bases, J lost 5 bases, and 12 bases lay in between. The length of the CDR3 is 12 residues. Here the CDR3 reads CASISGWNEQYF. In nucleotides, the CDR3 is TGTGCCAGTATCTCCGGGTGGAACGAGCAGTACTTC.

The chain links TRBV11-2 to TRBJ2-5, with a weak D call TRBD1 (6 bases). Germline V gene data show CDR1 as SGHAT and CDR2 as FQNNGV. V was clipped by 5 bases and J by 1 base, with 14 bases between them. The CDR3 is made up of 15 amino acids. The CDR3 DNA follows: TGTGCCAGCAGCACTCAGGGGACGGTCCAAGAGACCCAGTACTTC. Encoded protein: CASSTQGTVQETQYF. Full variable domain (outside the CDR3, taken from reference TRBV11-2 and TRBJ2-5): EAGVAQSPRYKIIEKRQSVAFWCNPISGHATLYWYQQILGQGPKLLIQFQNNGVVDDSQLPKDRFSAERLKGVDSTLKIQPAKLEDSAVYLCASSTQGTVQETQYFGPGTRLLVL.

The chain links TRBV5-1 to TRBJ1-6; 7 bases align to TRBD1. With 3 bases clipped from V and 7 bases from J, the junction kept 7 bases outside the gene matches. CDR1 and CDR2 (germline): SGHRS, YFSETQ. The CDR3 contains 15 residues. CDR3 loop: CASSWAQGTNSPLHF. The CDR3 DNA follows: TGCGCCAGCAGCTGGGCACAGGGGACCAATTCACCCCTCCACTTT. The full variable domain, with the rest looked up from reference TRBV5-1 and TRBJ1-6, is KAGVTQTPRYLIKTRGQQVTLSCSPISGHRSVSWYQQTPGQGLQFLFEYFSETQRNKGNFPGRFSGRQFSNSRSEMNVSTLELGDSALYLCASSWAQGTNSPLHFGNGTRLTVT.

The chain combines TRBV6-5 with TRBJ2-7, with 7 bases identical to TRBD1. CDR1 is MNHEY, CDR2 SVGAGI, per germline. This CDR3 spans 11 amino acids. The junction had 1 base not matched to a gene; V was cut back by 5 bases and J by 6 bases. CDR3 loop: CASSPGGEQYF. The CDR3 coding sequence is TGTGCCAGCAGTCCAGGGGGCGAGCAGTACTTC.

The gene calls are TRBV6-5 and TRBJ1-5; D gene unclear. Germline V gene data show CDR1 as MNHEY and CDR2 as SVGAGI. CDR3 length equals 15 residues. Trimming removed 4 bases from V and 5 bases from J, with 15 bases in between. CDR3 in DNA: TGTGCCAGCAGTTTAATCGGTCAAATTGATCAGCCCCAGCATTTT. The encoded protein is CASSLIGQIDQPQHF.

The CDR3 region has the DNA TGCGCCAGCAGCTTGGATGACAGCACTGAAGCTTTCTTT. This translates into CASSLDDSTEAFF. The chain links TRBV5-1 to TRBJ1-1, with D possibly TRBD1 on 5 matching bases. The CDR3 spans 13 residues. The V end lost 0 bases, the J end lost 4 bases, and 7 bases lay between the germline ends. CDR1 SGHRS and CDR2 YFSETQ come from the germline V gene.

The chain uses TRBV27 and TRBJ1-2, with 12 bases aligning to TRBD1. The germline CDR1 and CDR2 sequences are MNHEY and SMNVEV (reference sequence). The J segment lost 5 bases and the V segment lost 4 bases, leaving 8 bases of the junction unmatched. This CDR3 is built from 16 residues. The CDR3, as DNA: TGTGCCAGCAGTTCGGGGACAGGGGGCAGAGAATATGGCTACACCTTC. It specifies CASSSGTGGREYGYTF.

The chain joins TRBV4-1 to TRBJ2-7; 7 bases line up with TRBD1. The CDR3 is made up of 15 amino acids. Trimming cost V 1 base and J 0 bases; bases outside gene matches: 3. Germline V CDR1 and CDR2: MGHRA, YSYEKL. The CDR3 sequence: CASSQGQGLSYEQYF. The CDR3 nucleotides are TGCGCCAGCAGCCAAGGACAGGGCCTCTCCTACGAGCAGTACTTC.

J is TRBJ1-2 and V is TRBV19; 8 positions match TRBD1. In germline, CDR1 is LNHDA, CDR2 SQIVND (reference sequence). This CDR3 spans 14 amino acids. The V segment lost 4 bases and the J segment 8 bases; nucleotides outside the gene matches: 9. The DNA for the CDR3 is TGTGCCAGTAGTACGGACAGGGCCTTTTTGGGCTACACCTTC. Amino acids: CASSTDRAFLGYTF.

The rearrangement joins TRBV2 to TRBJ1-6, with 7 bases fitting TRBD1. This CDR3 has 16 amino acids. Germline CDR1 reads SNHLY; CDR2 reads FYNNEI. V lost 7 bases and J lost 6; bases outside the gene matches: 12. CDR3 in amino acids: CASTEGAGSGNSPLHF. CDR3 DNA sequence: TGTGCCAGCACCGAGGGGGCAGGGTCGGGTAATTCACCCCTCCACTTT.

The V gene is TRBV4-2, the J gene TRBJ1-2; a weak D match, TRBD1 (5 bases). Looked up from germline, CDR1 is LGHNA and CDR2 is YNFKEQ. Trimming shortened V by 0 bases and J by 3 bases, and 8 bases separated the two germline ends. This CDR3 comprises 14 residues. In nucleotides, the CDR3 is TGTGCCAGCAGCCAAGAAGGAGGGGACTATGGCTACACCTTC. Encoded protein: CASSQEGGDYGYTF.

V gene TRBV7-2 combines with J gene TRBJ1-1; the match to TRBD1 covers 9 bases. There are 15 residues in the CDR3. Germline loops: CDR1 SGHTA, CDR2 FQGNSA. The V gene end was trimmed by 2 bases and the J gene end by 6 bases; junction bases not matched to a gene: 7. As DNA, the CDR3 is TGTGCCAGCAGCTTACTGACAGGGGGAAGATCTGAAGCTTTCTTT. This sequence encodes CASSLLTGGRSEAFF.

V and J are TRBV15 and TRBJ1-6, with a possible D match to TRBD1 (5 bases). The germline V gene has CDR1 LNHNV and CDR2 YYDKDF (reference sequence). Trimming stripped 1 base from V and 7 bases from J, with 14 bases between. The length of the CDR3 is 16 residues. The CDR3: CATSRVSRRGNSPLHF. CDR3 nucleotides: TGTGCCACCAGCAGAGTGTCTCGAAGGGGAAATTCACCCCTCCACTTT.

J is TRBJ1-6 and V is TRBV25-1; a weak D match, TRBD1 (5 bases). This CDR3 comprises 13 residues. Per the germline V gene, CDR1 is MGHDK and CDR2 is SYGVNS. V was shortened by 7 bases and J by 9 bases, with 13 bases between the two germline ends. The CDR3 region is CASTNQGTSPLHF. DNA for the CDR3: TGTGCCAGCACTAATCAGGGAACTTCACCCCTCCACTTT.

The gene calls are TRBV5-1 and TRBJ2-7; D may be TRBD2 (5 bases). Germline loops: CDR1 SGHRS, CDR2 YFSETQ. The ends were cut back, 4 bases at V and 5 bases at J, with 16 bases in the middle. The CDR3 is 14 amino acids. CDR3 protein: CASSESTGSNEQYF. CDR3 DNA: TGCGCCAGCAGCGAGAGCACGGGGTCGAACGAGCAGTACTTC.

The chain combines TRBV4-1 with TRBJ2-1, with TRBD2 matching 8 bases. With V trimmed by 6 bases and J by 0 bases, 16 bases remained unmatched. The germline gives CDR1 MGHRA, CDR2 YSYEKL. This CDR3 contains 19 residues. Here the CDR3 reads CASSPGGSEASSSYNEQFF. Here the CDR3 DNA reads TGCGCCAGCAGTCCGGGGGGGAGCGAGGCTTCTAGCTCCTACAATGAGCAGTTCTTC.

This rearrangement joins TRBV5-1 to TRBJ2-2; D is uncertain. This CDR3 spans 16 amino acids. Germline lookup yields CDR1 SGHRS and CDR2 YFSETQ. The V and J ends lost 0 bases and 0 bases respectively, with 9 bases between them. The CDR3 DNA sequence: TGCGCCAGCAGCTTGGCCTCACTGGCGAACACCGGGGAGCTGTTTTTT. Translation: CASSLASLANTGELFF. The full variable domain, rest sourced from reference TRBV5-1 and TRBJ2-2, is KAGVTQTPRYLIKTRGQQVTLSCSPISGHRSVSWYQQTPGQGLQFLFEYFSETQRNKGNFPGRFSGRQFSNSRSEMNVSTLELGDSALYLCASSLASLANTGELFFGEGSRLTVL.